Following are 3 T cell receptor beta chains from one sample sequenced in a study of T cells in tuberculosis. The method was immunoSEQ multiplex PCR; TCRdb's version includes in-frame clones alone and lacks a portion of them. Altogether 35,000 to 40,000 clones are present, 94% being singletons, with the ten largest covering about an eighth. Sample: PBMCs. These receptors originate from a donor between 10 and 35 years old with latent tuberculosis or without tuberculosis infection. Some clones in this sample may be carry-over from other donors' samples.

This chain connects TRBV19 to TRBJ1-4; D possibly corresponds to TRBD1 (5 bases). The germline gives CDR1 LNHDA, CDR2 SQIVND (reference sequence). The CDR3 length is 14 residues. The V and J ends lost 7 bases and 8 bases respectively, with 17 bases between them. The CDR3 DNA follows: TGTGCCAGTAATAAAGGGCGGGGGTCGGAAAAACTGTTTTTT. This encodes CASNKGRGSEKLFF.

This clone was observed a single time. The chain combines TRBV29-1 with TRBJ1-1; D is ambiguous. Trimming took 0 bases from V and 7 from J, leaving 9 bases between them. This CDR3 is 12 amino acids long. Germline CDR1 reads SQVTM; CDR2 reads ANQGSEA. The CDR3 DNA follows: TGCAGCGTTGAAGAGAGGCTACTTGAAGCTTTCTTT. Its translation is CSVEERLLEAFF.

This clone came up a few times. The V and J genes are TRBV18 and TRBJ1-6; TRBD1 matches at 8 bases. The germline V gene has CDR1 KGHSH and CDR2 LQKENI. Losses at the gene ends were 3 bases for V and 7 bases for J; bases not matched to a gene: 2. This CDR3 has 14 residues. CDR3 DNA sequence: TGTGCCAGCTCACCCGACAGGGGAAATTCACCCCTCCACTTT. It translates to CASSPDRGNSPLHF.